The 22 T cell receptor beta chains below all came from one sample that was sequenced in a study of CD8 T cells in ankylosing spondylitis. Study-level findings and limits: Among TCR beta sequences, a motif of several highly homologous variants appeared characteristic of ankylosing spondylitis blood.

These TCRs' antigens remain unknown. TCRdb itself ran the 5' RACE reads through MiXCR, one entry per CDR3 protein. The sample consists of 300,000 to 400,000 distinct CDR3 sequences, more than 20% of them appearing once. Sequencing input: blood, either unsorted or a sorted T cell fraction (not recorded which). Receptor source: a male donor with ankylosing spondylitis.

This rearrangement joins TRBV12-3 or TRBV12-4 to TRBJ1-2; tentative D call: TRBD1 (6 bases). Trimming shortened V by 3 bases and J by 5 bases, and 13 bases separated the two germline ends. The CDR3 spans 14 residues. The CDR3 DNA sequence: TGTGCCAGCAGTTTTTACAGGGCGGATTATGGCTACACCTTC. Amino acid sequence: CASSFYRADYGYTF.

This clonotype has a count of ten or more. The chain has TRBV15 and TRBJ2-2; D gene unclear. Deletions cut 4 bases from V and 7 bases from J, with 13 bases between. The CDR3 spans 14 residues. Germline CDR1 and CDR2: LNHNV and YYDKDF (reference sequence). The CDR3 DNA reads TGTGCCACCAGCAAGGTGACCCGTGGCGGGGAGCTGTTTTTT. It specifies CATSKVTRGGELFF.

The rearrangement joins TRBV10-3 to TRBJ2-1, with 14 bases fitting TRBD2. V shed 3 bases and J 14 bases; nucleotides not matched to a gene: 12. CDR3 length: 16 amino acids. The germline V gene encodes CDR1 ENHRY and CDR2 SYGVKD. The CDR3 DNA reads TGTGCCATCAGTGACCCGACTAGCGGGAGGGCCCAGAGTGAGTTCTTC. Protein: CAISDPTSGRAQSEFF.

The CDR3 sequence: CSASSASSYEQYF. In nucleotides, the CDR3 is TGCAGTGCCAGTTCGGCGAGCTCCTACGAGCAGTACTTC. The rearrangement uses TRBV20-1 and TRBJ2-7, with D unresolved. This CDR3 comprises 13 residues. In germline, CDR1 is DFQATT, CDR2 SNEGSKA (reference sequence). V shed 6 bases and J shed 0 bases, with 12 bases lying between them.

This clonotype was seen many times. This rearrangement joins TRBV29-1 to TRBJ2-7, with 10 positions matching TRBD1. The length of the CDR3 is 14 residues. Trimming at V came to 6 bases and at J to 3 bases, leaving 8 bases not matched to a gene. In germline, CDR1 is SQVTM, CDR2 ANQGSEA. The chain's CDR3 is CSVLRDRGIYEQYF. CDR3 sequence (DNA): TGCAGCGTCCTCCGGGACAGGGGAATCTACGAGCAGTACTTC.

This clonotype was counted only a few times. The chain has TRBV6-2 or TRBV6-3 and TRBJ2-1, with D possibly TRBD2 on 5 matching bases. CDR1 MNHEY and CDR2 SVGEGT come from the germline V gene. This CDR3 is 15 amino acids long. Trimming shortened V by 4 bases and J by 8 bases, and 18 bases separated the two germline ends. Here the CDR3 DNA reads TGTGCCAGCAGTTTCTCCCCTTCTAGCCCCGATGAGCAGTTCTTC. Residues: CASSFSPSSPDEQFF.

The chain uses TRBV2 and TRBJ1-5; 7 bases line up with TRBD1. Trimming cost V 8 bases and J 5 bases; bases outside gene matches: 9. Per the germline V gene, CDR1 is SNHLY and CDR2 is FYNNEI. The CDR3 runs to 14 residues. The CDR3 loop reads CASVKDREYQPQHF. In DNA form, the CDR3 reads TGTGCCAGCGTAAAAGACAGGGAGTATCAGCCCCAGCATTTT.

This clonotype showed up just a few times. V and J are TRBV5-1 and TRBJ2-2; 10 nucleotides agree with TRBD2. From germline, CDR1 is SGHRS and CDR2 YFSETQ. The CDR3 is 18 amino acids. V was clipped by 0 bases and J by 4 bases; unmatched bases: 9. In nucleotides, the CDR3 is TGCGCCAGCAGCTTGGGACTAGCGGGTCCCCGGGGCACCGGGGAGCTGTTTTTT. This gives the protein CASSLGLAGPRGTGELFF.

The J gene is TRBJ2-2, the V gene TRBV12-3 or TRBV12-4; D is unclear. The CDR3 is 14 residues long. V was trimmed by 7 bases and J by 8 bases, leaving 17 bases between them. Written as DNA, the CDR3 is TGTGCCAGCACCCCTCGGACCCGGGTGGGGGAGCTGTTTTTT. Encoded protein: CASTPRTRVGELFF.

This clonotype was seen only a few times. The chain carries TRBV7-2 and TRBJ1-4, with no clear D. Looked up from germline, CDR1 is SGHTA and CDR2 is FQGNSA. The ends were cut back, 5 bases at V and 0 bases at J, with 10 bases in the middle. This CDR3 is built from 15 residues. The CDR3 DNA is TGTGCCAGCAGCCGCGACGGGGCAACTAATGAAAAACTGTTTTTT. It translates to CASSRDGATNEKLFF.

This clonotype has just a few counts. This chain uses TRBV10-3 with TRBJ2-5, with 8 bases lining up with TRBD1. This CDR3 spans 13 amino acids. In germline, CDR1 is ENHRY, CDR2 SYGVKD. After removal of 6 bases from V and 2 bases from J, the junction contained 2 bases not matched to a gene. Here the CDR3 reads CAIRGTGQETQYF. CDR3 in DNA: TGTGCCATCAGAGGGACAGGACAAGAGACCCAGTACTTC.

In this sample, this clonotype turned up a few times. V gene TRBV29-1 combines with J gene TRBJ1-4; no firm D call. Trimming shortened V by 7 bases and J by 1 base, and 7 bases separated the two germline ends. The CDR3 extends over 12 amino acids. Germline CDR1 and CDR2: SQVTM and ANQGSEA. The CDR3 here is CSGGGTNEKLFF. CDR3 bases: TGCAGCGGGGGAGGAACTAATGAAAAACTGTTTTTT.

The chain is built from TRBV5-1 and TRBJ2-7; D uncertain. Germline V gene sequence: CDR1 SGHRS, CDR2 YFSETQ. The CDR3 has 14 residues. With 0 bases removed from V and 3 bases from J, the gap between germline ends came to 10 bases. CDR3 DNA: TGCGCCAGCAGCTTGGTAGGGCAGTACTACGAGCAGTACTTC. This gives the protein CASSLVGQYYEQYF.

This chain joins TRBV5-8 and TRBJ1-2, with D uncertain. CDR1 is SGHTS, CDR2 YDEGEE, per germline. Trimming shortened V by 3 bases and J by 7 bases, and 19 bases separated the two germline ends. This CDR3 is 15 amino acids long. In DNA form, the CDR3 reads TGTGCCAGCAGCTCAATTCGGACGCATTGGAGTGGCTACACCTTC. Protein sequence: CASSSIRTHWSGYTF. Filled out from reference TRBV5-8 and TRBJ1-2, the complete variable domain reads EAGVTQSPTHLIKTRGQQATLRCSPISGHTSVYWYQQALGLGLQFLLWYDEGEERNRGNFPPRFSGRQFPNYSSELNVNALELEDSALYLCASSSIRTHWSGYTFGSGTRLTVV.

V and J are TRBV9 and TRBJ2-2, with TRBD2 matching 14 bases. The CDR3 has 17 residues. Germline values: CDR1 SGDLS, CDR2 YYNGEE. Trimming cost V 3 bases and J 3 bases; bases outside gene matches: 4. The CDR3 DNA is TGTGCCAGCAGCGCGACGGGACTAGCGGGAGACACCGGGGAGCTGTTTTTT. This translates into CASSATGLAGDTGELFF.

There are a few counts of this clonotype. The V call is TRBV11-2, the J call TRBJ1-2; 7 bases align to TRBD1. V dropped 7 bases and J dropped 4; count of bases not matched to a gene: 9. Germline V lookup: CDR1 SGHAT, CDR2 FQNNGV. CDR3 size: 14 residues. DNA of the CDR3: TGTGCCAGCAAATTTCAGGGACAGCGCTATGGCTACACCTTC. Translated, it gives CASKFQGQRYGYTF.

The chain combines TRBV11-2 with TRBJ2-7; 11 bases are shared with TRBD1. Germline V gene sequence: CDR1 SGHAT, CDR2 FQNNGV. V lost 1 base and J lost 4; bases outside the gene matches: 9. The CDR3 extends over 17 amino acids. CDR3: CASSLVIAGTGGYEQYF. Here the CDR3 DNA reads TGTGCCAGCAGCTTAGTTATTGCCGGGACAGGGGGGTACGAGCAGTACTTC.

The chain combines TRBV19 with TRBJ2-1; D remains unclear. V was cut by 3 bases and J by 8 bases, with 8 bases left in between. The CDR3 totals 12 residues. Germline V gene lookup returns CDR1 LNHDA and CDR2 SQIVND (reference sequence). Written as DNA, the CDR3 is TGTGCCAGTAGTATTTCCCGAGATGAGCAGTTCTTC. Protein sequence: CASSISRDEQFF.

The chain links TRBV25-1 to TRBJ1-1, with a weak D call TRBD1 (6 bases). Trimming cost V 5 bases and J 4 bases, with 20 bases left between them. This CDR3 is 16 amino acids long. CDR1 and CDR2 (germline): MGHDK, SYGVNS. The CDR3 nucleotides read TGTGCCAGCAGTCCAGAACTACGAGGGGGGACCACTGAAGCTTTCTTT. Translated: CASSPELRGGTTEAFF.

This clonotype came up a few times. The rearrangement joins TRBV10-3 to TRBJ2-3; D is uncertain. This CDR3 has 14 amino acids. V lost 2 bases, J lost 2 bases, and 8 bases lay in between. Per the germline V gene, CDR1 is ENHRY and CDR2 is SYGVKD. In nucleotides, the CDR3 is TGTGCCATCAGTGAGAGTCGGGTCACAGATACGCAGTATTTT. It is translated as CAISESRVTDTQYF.

V and J are TRBV28 and TRBJ2-5; D ambiguous. This CDR3 has 12 amino acids. The germline V gene has CDR1 MDHEN and CDR2 SYDVKM. Trimming took 7 bases from V and 4 from J, leaving 10 bases between them. This CDR3 reads CASTNRPETQYF. In DNA form, the CDR3 reads TGTGCCAGCACTAACAGACCAGAGACCCAGTACTTC. Full variable domain (rest looked up from reference TRBV28 and TRBJ2-5): DVKVTQSSRYLVKRTGEKVFLECVQDMDHENMFWYRQDPGLGLRLIYFSYDVKMKEKGDIPEGYSVSREKKERFSLILESASTNQTSMYLCASTNRPETQYFGPGTRLLVL.

The chain carries TRBV12-3 or TRBV12-4 and TRBJ2-1; 11 bases fit TRBD2. This CDR3 comprises 17 residues. The trim removed 4 bases at V and 1 base at J, leaving 6 bases unmatched. As DNA, the CDR3 is TGTGCCAGCAGTTCCGGGACTAGCGGACCGTCCTACAATGAGCAGTTCTTC. Protein sequence: CASSSGTSGPSYNEQFF.